Each of the 11 T cell receptor beta chains below was sequenced from the same sample in a study of shared clonotypes between healthy human individuals. TCRdb keeps only in-frame clones here, not all; method: immunoSEQ multiplex PCR. The sample carries hundreds of thousands of clones, roughly four fifths recorded once. Input material: PBMCs. The receptors were sampled from a woman in her thirties or forties in good health. Some clones in this sample may be carry-over from other donors' samples.

This clone was recorded only once. V gene TRBV2 combines with J gene TRBJ1-3; 8 bases agree with TRBD1. The ends lost 4 bases at V and 2 bases at J; junction bases unmatched: 4. This CDR3 comprises 15 residues. Looked up from germline, CDR1 is SNHLY and CDR2 is FYNNEI. The CDR3 sequence is CASSAQGVAGNTIYF. CDR3 nucleotide sequence: TGTGCCAGCAGTGCACAGGGGGTAGCTGGAAACACCATATATTTT.

This clone was picked up many times. This chain joins TRBV21-1 and TRBJ2-1; no check of the table's D call, TRBD2, against the DNA was made. TRBV21-1 is reported as a pseudogene. This CDR3 is built from 15 residues. CDR3 sequence reads: CASSKLAEPYNEQFF. The CDR3, as DNA: TGTGCCAGCAGCAAATTAGCGGAACCCTACAATGAGCAGTTCTTC.

This clone was observed at least ten times. This chain joins TRBV6-1 and TRBJ2-5; 8 bases align to TRBD2. The trim removed 3 bases at V and 2 bases at J, leaving 8 bases unmatched. The CDR3 has 16 amino acids. Germline loops: CDR1 MNHNS, CDR2 SASEGT. The CDR3 DNA reads as TGTGCCAGCAGTGAGGGGGGTAGCGGGGTACAAGAGACCCAGTACTTC. Its translation is CASSEGGSGVQETQYF.

This sequence joins TRBV28 and TRBJ1-2; D gene uncertain. Trimming stripped 6 bases from V and 5 bases from J, with 10 bases between. There are 12 residues in the CDR3. In germline, CDR1 is MDHEN, CDR2 SYDVKM. CDR3 nucleotide sequence: TGTGCCAGCAGATCGGCGGGATATGGCTACACCTTC. Residues: CASRSAGYGYTF.

The rearrangement links TRBV19 to TRBJ1-5; 8 bases agree with TRBD1. The CDR3 spans 15 residues. Germline CDR1 and CDR2: LNHDA and SQIVND (reference sequence). V was clipped by 8 bases and J by 4 bases; unmatched bases: 10. The CDR3 nucleotides read TGTGCCAGTCACGAGACAGGGGCGGTTAATCAGCCCCAGCATTTT. Translated, it gives CASHETGAVNQPQHF.

The chain recombines TRBV10-2 with TRBJ2-1; the match to TRBD2 covers 7 bases. Losses at the gene ends were 7 bases for V and 3 bases for J; bases not matched to a gene: 6. Germline loops: CDR1 WSHSY, CDR2 SAAADI. There are 14 residues in the CDR3. The CDR3 spells CASIPTSSYNEQFF. The DNA for the CDR3 is TGCGCCAGCATTCCGACTAGCAGCTACAATGAGCAGTTCTTC.

This chain links TRBV6-6 with TRBJ2-1, with a possible D match to TRBD2 (5 bases). Germline lookup yields CDR1 MNHNY and CDR2 SVGAGI (reference sequence). The CDR3 loop spans 14 amino acids. Between the trimmed V and J ends, which lost 7 bases and 7 bases, there was a span of 17 bases. The CDR3 loop is CASKDYGTINEQFF. The CDR3 region has the DNA TGTGCCAGCAAAGACTACGGAACAATAAATGAGCAGTTCTTC.

This clone has more than one count but fewer than ten. V is TRBV28 and J is TRBJ2-1; possibly TRBD1 for D (6 bases). Germline values: CDR1 MDHEN, CDR2 SYDVKM. The CDR3 is made up of 13 amino acids. Trimming took 6 bases from V and 5 from J, leaving 11 bases between them. The CDR3 DNA follows: TGTGCCAGCAGCCAGGGGCGGCACAATGAGCAGTTCTTC. This gives the protein CASSQGRHNEQFF.

V gene TRBV27 combines with J gene TRBJ2-1, with TRBD2 identical over 8 bases. Germline V gives CDR1 MNHEY, CDR2 SMNVEV (reference sequence). The V gene end was trimmed by 0 bases and the J gene end by 9 bases; junction bases not matched to a gene: 16. CDR3 length: 18 residues. CDR3 sequence: CASSLSVEGLVIGVEQFF. The DNA for the CDR3 is TGTGCCAGCAGTTTATCTGTTGAGGGACTAGTAATAGGTGTTGAGCAGTTCTTC.

The V and J genes are TRBV30 and TRBJ1-3, with 9 bases fitting TRBD1. This CDR3 is 16 amino acids long. After removal of 2 bases from V and 5 bases from J, the junction contained 10 bases not matched to a gene. From germline, CDR1 is GTSNPN and CDR2 SVGIG (reference sequence). The CDR3 sequence: CAWSRSRDRVRNTIYF. The CDR3, as DNA: TGTGCCTGGAGTCGAAGCCGGGACAGGGTGAGAAACACCATATATTTT.

The chain has TRBV6-4 and TRBJ2-5; D is perhaps TRBD2 (5 bases). From germline, CDR1 is MRHNA and CDR2 SNTAGT. The CDR3 runs 15 residues. Between the trimmed V and J ends, which lost 6 bases and 5 bases, there was a span of 19 bases. The CDR3 here is CASSLTPSGRETQYF. CDR3 DNA sequence: TGTGCCAGCAGCCTAACGCCCAGCGGTCGGGAGACCCAGTACTTC.